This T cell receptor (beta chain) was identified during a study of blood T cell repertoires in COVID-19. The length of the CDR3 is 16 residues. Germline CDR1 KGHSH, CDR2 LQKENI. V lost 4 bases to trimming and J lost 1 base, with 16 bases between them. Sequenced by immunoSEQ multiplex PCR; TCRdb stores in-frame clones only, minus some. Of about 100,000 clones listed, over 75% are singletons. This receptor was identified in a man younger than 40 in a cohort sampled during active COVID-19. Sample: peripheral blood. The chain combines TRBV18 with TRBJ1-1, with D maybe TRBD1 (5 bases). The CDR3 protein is CASSLWPQGANTEAFF. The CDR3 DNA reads TGTGCCAGCTCACTATGGCCCCAAGGGGCGAACACTGAAGCTTTCTTT.